A selection of T cell receptor beta chains follows, all from one sample in a study of tumor-infiltrating lymphocytes in primary liver carcinoma. Each CDR3 protein is one row after TCRdb ran MiXCR on the multiplex PCR reads. Among tens of thousands of distinct CDR3 sequences listed, 60% to 75% were seen once. The specimen was liver tumor tissue from sampling region 1. The receptors here all came from a man aged 40-55 years with primary liver carcinoma and hepatitis B virus infection. Both conserved end residues are part of each CDR3. The order of the fields is V gene, clone size, J gene, D gene, CDR3 protein, CDR3 DNA. D genes are given only for firm matches. The size field is filled for only some rows; it gives once, few, many or a size class.

v_gene: TRBV12-3/TRBV12-4
abundance: NA
j_gene: TRBJ2-1
d_gene: TRBD2
CDR3aa: CASSLGRTSGRADVKFF
CDR3nt: TGTGCCAGCAGTTTGGGTAGGACTAGCGGGAGGGCCGATGTGAAGTTCTTC

v_gene: TRBV11-2
abundance: NA
j_gene: TRBJ1-1
d_gene: TRBD1
CDR3aa: CASTKDRGLTEALF
CDR3nt: TGTGCCAGCACAAAGGACAGGGGGCTGACTGAAGCTCTCTTT

v_gene: TRBV29-1
abundance: NA
j_gene: TRBJ2-5
d_gene: NA
CDR3aa: CSAGGQGGETQYF
CDR3nt: TGCAGCGCCGGAGGACAGGGAGGGGAGACCCAGTACTTC

v_gene: TRBV6-6
abundance: many
j_gene: TRBJ2-5
d_gene: NA
CDR3aa: CASSWGAKETQYF
CDR3nt: TGTGCCAGCAGTTGGGGAGCGAAAGAGACCCAGTACTTC

v_gene: TRBV4-1
abundance: NA
j_gene: TRBJ1-3
d_gene: NA
CDR3aa: CASRTVGSGSTIYF
CDR3nt: TGCGCCAGCAGGACAGTTGGCTCTGGAAGCACGATATATTTT

v_gene: TRBV6-5
abundance: NA
j_gene: TRBJ2-7
d_gene: TRBD2
CDR3aa: CVSMSAGSYEQYF
CDR3nt: TGTGTCAGCATGTCAGCGGGATCCTACGAGCAGTACTTC

v_gene: TRBV7-8
abundance: NA
j_gene: TRBJ2-1
d_gene: NA
CDR3aa: CARVGQGSDEHFF
CDR3nt: NA

v_gene: TRBV28
abundance: NA
j_gene: TRBJ2-7
d_gene: TRBD1
CDR3aa: CASSFRTGGFDEQYF
CDR3nt: TGTGCCAGCAGTTTTAGAACAGGGGGCTTCGATGAGCAGTACTTC

v_gene: TRBV6-2/TRBV6-3
abundance: many
j_gene: TRBJ2-7
d_gene: TRBD1
CDR3aa: CASRDRDRGDEQYF
CDR3nt: TGTGCCAGCAGAGACCGGGACAGGGGAGACGAGCAGTACTTC

v_gene: TRBV7-8
abundance: NA
j_gene: TRBJ2-7
d_gene: NA
CDR3aa: CPSRGDTSYEQYF
CDR3nt: TGTCCCAGCAGGGGGGATACGTCCTACGAGCAGTACTTC

v_gene: TRBV10-3
abundance: NA
j_gene: TRBJ1-2
d_gene: TRBD1
CDR3aa: CVIRTGNVDYGYTF
CDR3nt: TGTGTCATCAGGACAGGGAACGTGGACTATGGCTACACCTTC

v_gene: TRBV6-5
abundance: NA
j_gene: TRBJ2-1
d_gene: NA
CDR3aa: CASSPGLAAYIEQFF
CDR3nt: TGTGCCAGCAGTCCGGGACTTGCGGCATACATTGAGCAGTTCTTC

v_gene: TRBV5-4
abundance: many
j_gene: TRBJ2-7
d_gene: NA
CDR3aa: CASSPGYTYEQYF
CDR3nt: TGTGCCAGCAGCCCGGGCTATACCTACGAGCAGTACTTC

v_gene: TRBV29-1
abundance: NA
j_gene: TRBJ2-5
d_gene: TRBD2
CDR3aa: CSVEARLAGGSRGQEAQYF
CDR3nt: TGCAGCGTTGAGGCGAGGCTAGCGGGAGGATCAAGGGGGCAGGAGGCCCAGTATTTC

v_gene: TRBV6-1
abundance: many
j_gene: TRBJ2-7
d_gene: NA
CDR3aa: CASSEEPSYEQYF
CDR3nt: TGTGCCAGCAGTGAAGAGCCATCCTACGAGCAGTACTTC

v_gene: TRBV6-5
abundance: NA
j_gene: TRBJ2-1
d_gene: TRBD2
CDR3aa: CGSSYSTGGQGNELFF
CDR3nt: TGTGGCAGCAGTTACTCGACGGGAGGGCAGGGAAATGAGCTGTTCTTC